This entry features one T cell receptor (beta chain) sequence. The entry originates in a study of T-cell reconstitution after alpha-beta-depleted transplantation in children. The CDR3 runs 13 residues. The ends lost 5 bases at V and 5 bases at J; junction bases unmatched: 5. Unique molecular identifiers were incorporated during preparation of the TCRbeta library. TCRdb reprocessed the PCR reads with MiXCR, giving one entry per CDR3 protein. The sample holds roughly 500,000 distinct CDR3 sequences; around an eighth are singletons and the top ten take around 5.6%. This clonotype was obtained from a human donor who donated a stem cell graft to a child with combined immunodeficiency. The material sequenced was PBMCs from the stem cell graft donor, taken from the stem cell graft. V gene TRBV12-3 or TRBV12-4 combines with J gene TRBJ1-1, with 7 nucleotides matching TRBD1. CDR3 sequence reads: CASSQYRGTEAFF. The DNA of the CDR3 is TGTGCCAGCAGTCAATACAGGGGTACTGAAGCTTTCTTT.